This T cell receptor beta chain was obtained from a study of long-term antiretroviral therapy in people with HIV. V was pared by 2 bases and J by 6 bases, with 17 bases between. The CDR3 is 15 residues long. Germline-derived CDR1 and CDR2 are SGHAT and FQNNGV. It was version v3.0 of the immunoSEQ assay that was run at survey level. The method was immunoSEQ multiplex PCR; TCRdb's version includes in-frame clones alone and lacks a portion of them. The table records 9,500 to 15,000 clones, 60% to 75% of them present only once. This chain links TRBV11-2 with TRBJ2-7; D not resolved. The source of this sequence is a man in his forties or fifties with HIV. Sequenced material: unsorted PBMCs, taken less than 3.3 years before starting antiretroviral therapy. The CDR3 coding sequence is TGTGCCAGCAGCTTACTCCGCCCTCTTTCTAGCGAGCAGTACTTC. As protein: CASSLLRPLSSEQYF.